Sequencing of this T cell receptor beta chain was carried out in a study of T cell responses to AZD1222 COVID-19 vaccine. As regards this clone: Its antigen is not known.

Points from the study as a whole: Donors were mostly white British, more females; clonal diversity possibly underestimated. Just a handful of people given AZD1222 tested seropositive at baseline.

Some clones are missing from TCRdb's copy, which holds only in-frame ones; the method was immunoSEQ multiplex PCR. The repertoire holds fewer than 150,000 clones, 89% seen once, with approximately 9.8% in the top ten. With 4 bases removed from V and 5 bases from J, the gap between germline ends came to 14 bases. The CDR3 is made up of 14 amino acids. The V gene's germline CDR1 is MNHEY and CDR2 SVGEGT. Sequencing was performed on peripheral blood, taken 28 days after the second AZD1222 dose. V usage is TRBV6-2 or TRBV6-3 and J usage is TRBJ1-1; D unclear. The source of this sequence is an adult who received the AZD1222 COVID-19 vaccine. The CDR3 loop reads CASSFRAPGTEAFF. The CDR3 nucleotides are TGTGCCAGCAGTTTCCGGGCCCCGGGAACTGAAGCTTTCTTT.